The clone carrying this TCR beta chain was observed many times. Its antigen is not known. V trimming: 6 bases; J trimming: 0 bases; junction bases outside the gene matches: 5. The CDR3 runs to 15 residues. Germline CDR1 reads SNHLY; CDR2 reads FYNNEI. These data are taken from a study of identical twins. Study findings and constraints: Beta out-of-frame twin sharing showed a weaker excess.

A universal primer binding site was introduced by template switching. The final cDNA contained unique molecular identifiers. TCRdb re-derived calls from the 5' RACE reads in MiXCR, one entry per CDR3 protein. The data show 220,000 or so distinct CDR3 sequences, with roughly 7% seen just once and about 3.6% held by the top ten. The data also belong to a second study, concerning yellow fever vaccine responses in identical twins.

The clonotype was recovered from a woman between 18 and 30 years old in good health. The chain is built from TRBV2 and TRBJ2-3, with 8 positions matching TRBD1. Sequences were obtained from memory (CD45RO+) T cells sorted from blood. The CDR3 loop is CASRNQGASTDTQYF. CDR3 coding DNA: TGTGCCAGCAGGAATCAGGGGGCAAGCACAGATACGCAGTATTTT.